The 30 T cell receptor beta chains below were found in one sample sequenced in a study of PD-1 blockade in classical Hodgkin lymphoma. Some clones are missing from TCRdb's copy, which holds only in-frame ones; the method was immunoSEQ multiplex PCR. The table lists some 14,000 clones, around 87% of them singletons. Brentuximab vedotin exposure varied among the patients, all of whom had relapsed after autologous stem cell transplantation. This specimen was peripheral blood mononuclear cells (PBMCs), taken at baseline. These receptor sequences come from a human donor with classical Hodgkin lymphoma.

This chain joins TRBV27 and TRBJ2-7, with 7 bases identical to TRBD1. J was trimmed by 4 bases and V by 4 bases; bases with no gene match: 7. CDR1 and CDR2 (germline): MNHEY, SMNVEV (reference sequence). The CDR3 is 14 amino acids. The CDR3 sequence: CASSSGTAQYEQYF. DNA of the CDR3: TGTGCCAGCAGTTCCGGGACAGCCCAGTACGAGCAGTACTTC.

This clone was found once. This chain connects TRBV18 to TRBJ1-3; unclear D gene. Germline assignment: CDR1 KGHSH and CDR2 LQKENI. Trimming stripped 1 base from V and 0 bases from J, with 7 bases between. The CDR3 is 15 amino acids. CDR3 sequence: CASSPQESSGNTIYF. CDR3 in DNA: TGTGCCAGCTCACCACAAGAATCCTCTGGAAACACCATATATTTT.

By share, this clone counts as medium-sized (0.01 to 0.1%). The chain uses TRBV7-6 and TRBJ2-5; D tentatively fits TRBD1 or TRBD2 (5 bases each). Trimming cost V 9 bases and J 12 bases, with 17 bases left between them. CDR1 and CDR2 from the germline V gene are SGHVS and FNYEAQ. There are 11 residues in the CDR3. CDR3 loop: CASTNRDDKYF. CDR3 DNA sequence: TGTGCCAGTACAAACCGGGACGACAAGTACTTC.

J is TRBJ2-5 and V is TRBV19; 13 nucleotides match TRBD2. J gave up 0 bases and V 6 bases, and 10 bases lay outside the gene matches. This CDR3 region has 18 residues. CDR1 LNHDA and CDR2 SQIVND come from the germline V gene (reference sequence). For the CDR3, the DNA is TGTGCCAGTAGGGATCAGACTAGCGGGGGGCTCAACCAAGAGACCCAGTACTTC. Its protein is CASRDQTSGGLNQETQYF.

This clone appeared once. The V and J genes are TRBV9 and TRBJ2-2, with D unresolved. The V gene's germline CDR1 is SGDLS and CDR2 YYNGEE. The germline V and J ends were trimmed by 4 bases and 5 bases, with 15 bases remaining between them. The CDR3 covers 15 residues. The CDR3 here is CASSISHWVTGELFF. CDR3 nucleotides: TGTGCCAGCAGCATCAGTCATTGGGTTACCGGGGAGCTGTTTTTT. The variable domain in full, with the rest retrieved from reference TRBV9 and TRBJ2-2, is DSGVTQTPKHLITATGQRVTLRCSPRSGDLSVYWYQQSLDQGLQFLIQYYNGEERAKGNILERFSAQQFPDLHSELNLSSLELGDSALYFCASSISHWVTGELFFGEGSRLTVL.

V gene TRBV6-4 combines with J gene TRBJ2-2; the match to TRBD2 covers 7 bases. J gave up 4 bases and V 7 bases, and 9 bases lay outside the gene matches. Germline V gene sequence: CDR1 MRHNA, CDR2 SNTAGT. CDR3 length: 15 amino acids. The CDR3, as DNA: TGTGCCAGCACCCCGAGGAGCGGGACCACCGGGGAGCTGTTTTTT. Its translation: CASTPRSGTTGELFF.

The chain combines TRBV10-3 with TRBJ2-3; the D is unclear. This CDR3 region has 14 residues. The V and J ends lost 7 bases and 6 bases respectively, with 17 bases between them. Germline CDR1 is ENHRY and CDR2 is SYGVKD. Here the CDR3 DNA reads TGTGCCATCAAGGAGCTGCAGGCACAGGATACGCAGTATTTT. The encoded protein is CAIKELQAQDTQYF.

The chain has TRBV11-1 and TRBJ2-7, with D perhaps being TRBD1 or TRBD2 (6 bases each). This CDR3 is built from 14 residues. Germline V gives CDR1 SGHAT, CDR2 FQDESV (reference sequence). The ends were cut back, 5 bases at V and 5 bases at J, with 16 bases in the middle. In DNA, the CDR3 is TGTGCCAGCAGCCGCCCGGGGGCGAGGGACGAGCAGTACTTC. Amino acid sequence: CASSRPGARDEQYF.

The chain combines TRBV2 with TRBJ2-2; tentative D call: TRBD1 (5 bases). Germline V CDR1 and CDR2: SNHLY, FYNNEI. This CDR3 region has 18 residues. Trimming took off 6 bases at V and 1 base at J, with 21 bases between the two ends. The CDR3 reads CASRGVTAEKKNTGELFF. CDR3 bases: TGTGCCAGCAGGGGCGTGACAGCAGAAAAAAAGAACACCGGGGAGCTGTTTTTT.

The rearrangement uses TRBV4-2 and TRBJ1-6, with TRBD1 matching 10 bases. The V segment lost 5 bases and the J segment 2 bases; nucleotides outside the gene matches: 6. This CDR3 contains 17 residues. Germline CDR1 and CDR2: LGHNA and YNFKEQ. The CDR3, as DNA: TGTGCCAGCAGCTTCGGACAGGGGGGTGCCTATAATTCACCCCTCCACTTT. Translation gives CASSFGQGGAYNSPLHF.

The chain links TRBV10-3 to TRBJ2-3; D remains unclear. V was trimmed by 8 bases and J by 3 bases, leaving 9 bases between them. CDR1 ENHRY and CDR2 SYGVKD come from the germline V gene. The CDR3 spans 12 residues. The CDR3 region has the DNA TGTGCCATCGCCCTGGGGACAGATACGCAGTATTTT. It yields the protein CAIALGTDTQYF.

In this sample, this clone turned up a few times. The chain has TRBV6-5 and TRBJ2-1; TRBD1 or TRBD2 may be the D gene (5 bases each). The CDR3 has 14 residues. V was clipped by 2 bases and J by 5 bases, with 10 bases between them. Germline CDR1 and CDR2: MNHEY and SVGAGI. The CDR3 here is CASSYGTPNNEQFF. The CDR3 DNA reads TGTGCCAGCAGTTACGGGACGCCTAACAATGAGCAGTTCTTC.

V and J are TRBV9 and TRBJ2-7; 9 nucleotides match TRBD2. Per the germline V gene, CDR1 is SGDLS and CDR2 is YYNGEE. The junction had 4 bases not matched to a gene; V was cut back by 0 bases and J by 0 bases. CDR3 length: 16 residues. The CDR3 sequence: CASSVAPSGVSYEQYF. Written as DNA, the CDR3 is TGTGCCAGCAGCGTAGCTCCTAGCGGGGTCTCCTACGAGCAGTACTTC.

This clone was found once. This chain joins TRBV6-1 and TRBJ1-2; D is uncertain. Germline values: CDR1 MNHNS, CDR2 SASEGT. CDR3 length: 16 residues. The ends were cut back, 0 bases at V and 4 bases at J, with 15 bases in the middle. For the CDR3, the DNA is TGTGCCAGCAGTGAAGCGCTTTCGGCAGCTAGCTATGGCTACACCTTC. This sequence encodes CASSEALSAASYGYTF.

The chain links TRBV7-7 to TRBJ2-1; TRBD1 agrees at 7 bases. Trimming cost V 5 bases and J 4 bases; bases outside gene matches: 2. From germline, CDR1 is SSHAT and CDR2 FNYEAQ (reference sequence). This CDR3 contains 13 residues. CDR3 region: CASSRDRYNEQFF. DNA for the CDR3: TGTGCCAGCAGCCGGGACAGATACAATGAGCAGTTCTTC.

The chain combines TRBV7-3 with TRBJ2-3; TRBD2 agrees at 9 bases. CDR1 is SGHTA and CDR2 is FQGTGA in the germline V gene. There are 15 residues in the CDR3. With 5 bases clipped from V and 1 base from J, the junction kept 4 bases outside the gene matches. The CDR3 is CASSVTSGRTDTQYF. CDR3 bases: TGTGCCAGCAGCGTCACTAGCGGGCGCACAGATACGCAGTATTTT.

The V and J genes are TRBV19 and TRBJ1-6; no clear D gene. The germline V gene has CDR1 LNHDA and CDR2 SQIVND (reference sequence). The V gene lost 6 bases and the J gene lost 8 bases, with 11 bases spanning the gap. The CDR3 consists of 13 residues. CDR3 sequence reads: CASSDTRDSPLHF. CDR3 nucleotide sequence: TGTGCCAGTAGCGATACAAGGGATTCACCCCTCCACTTT.

V usage is TRBV11-2 and J usage is TRBJ2-7, with D uncertain. The CDR3 totals 12 residues. CDR1 is SGHAT, CDR2 FQNNGV, per germline. V lost 3 bases and J lost 1, with 4 bases in between. CDR3 nucleotide sequence: TGTGCCAGCAGCTTGGATTCCTACGAGCAGTACTTC. Protein: CASSLDSYEQYF.

The chain carries TRBV20-1 and TRBJ2-1; D gene uncertain. V was pared by 5 bases and J by 2 bases, with 1 base between. The germline V gene has CDR1 DFQATT and CDR2 SNEGSKA (reference sequence). The CDR3 is 10 residues long. The CDR3, as DNA: TGCAGTGCTGCCTACAATGAGCAGTTCTTC. This codes for CSAAYNEQFF.

The V gene is TRBV6-1, the J gene TRBJ1-3, with TRBD1 matching over 8 bases. The CDR3 consists of 18 residues. Losses at the gene ends were 0 bases for V and 1 base for J; bases not matched to a gene: 8. CDR1 is MNHNS and CDR2 is SASEGT in the germline V gene. The CDR3 region has the DNA TGTGCCAGCAGTGAAGCGCCGACAGGGGCCGGGTCTGGAAACACCATATATTTT. This translates into CASSEAPTGAGSGNTIYF.

The chain uses TRBV18 and TRBJ1-1, with a weak D call TRBD1 (5 bases). Trimming left V 1 base short and J 3 bases short, with 15 bases between. Germline-derived CDR1 and CDR2 are KGHSH and LQKENI. The CDR3 is 16 residues long. The CDR3 nucleotides read TGTGCCAGCTCACCACGGTGGGGGAGTTGGGACACTGAAGCTTTCTTT. This encodes CASSPRWGSWDTEAFF.

This chain connects TRBV30 to TRBJ1-1, with a possible D match to TRBD1 (6 bases). Trimming removed 2 bases from V and 10 bases from J, with 23 bases in between. CDR1 is GTSNPN and CDR2 is SVGIG in the germline V gene (reference sequence). The CDR3 sequence is 15 residues long. The chain's CDR3 is CAWSLNRVAGRVAFF. The CDR3 nucleotides read TGTGCCTGGAGTTTAAACAGGGTAGCAGGGAGGGTAGCTTTCTTT.

Here the CDR3 DNA reads TGTGCCTGGAAATTTGGGTTCTCTGGAAACACCATATATTTT. It is translated as CAWKFGFSGNTIYF. This chain connects TRBV30 to TRBJ1-3; D is ambiguous. Trimming cost V 4 bases and J 0 bases, with 10 bases left between them. Germline CDR1 and CDR2: GTSNPN and SVGIG (reference sequence). The CDR3 runs to 14 residues.

The V call is TRBV18, the J call TRBJ2-3, with 10 positions matching TRBD2. The V and J ends lost 3 bases and 2 bases, in that order; junction bases with no gene match: 5. The germline CDR1 and CDR2 sequences are KGHSH and LQKENI. The CDR3 has 16 amino acids. The CDR3 DNA reads as TGTGCCAGCTCACCTATGACTAGCGGGTCCACAGATACGCAGTATTTT. Translated, it gives CASSPMTSGSTDTQYF.

DNA of the CDR3: TGTGCCAGCAGAACAGGGGGCGCGGGCAATGAGCAGTTCTTC. This encodes CASRTGGAGNEQFF. J is TRBJ2-1 and V is TRBV6-5; TRBD1 matches at 9 bases. This CDR3 contains 14 residues. V was clipped by 6 bases and J by 6 bases; unmatched bases: 6. Germline V gives CDR1 MNHEY, CDR2 SVGAGI.

This clone has a handful of counts. V usage is TRBV4-1 and J usage is TRBJ1-5; no reliable D call. The V end lost 0 bases, the J end lost 8 bases, and 14 bases lay between the germline ends. In germline, CDR1 is MGHRA, CDR2 YSYEKL. This CDR3 comprises 15 residues. Here the CDR3 reads CASSQDVGPAEPQHF. CDR3 nucleotide sequence: TGCGCCAGCAGCCAAGATGTGGGCCCGGCGGAGCCCCAGCATTTT.

This clone was detected only once. V and J are TRBV5-1 and TRBJ1-3; 8 bases line up with TRBD1. This CDR3 is built from 15 residues. V dropped 0 bases and J dropped 11; count of bases not matched to a gene: 10. From germline, CDR1 is SGHRS and CDR2 YFSETQ. This chain's CDR3 is CASSLVPGGVMAIYF. CDR3 DNA sequence: TGCGCCAGCAGCTTGGTTCCAGGGGGCGTTATGGCCATATATTTT.

This sequence joins TRBV2 and TRBJ2-7; the D is unclear. The CDR3 has 15 amino acids. The V gene's germline CDR1 is SNHLY and CDR2 FYNNEI. The V end lost 5 bases, the J end lost 0 bases, and 14 bases lay between the germline ends. The CDR3 spells CASSTRRMSSYEQYF. DNA of the CDR3: TGTGCCAGCAGTACACGACGGATGAGCTCCTACGAGCAGTACTTC.

The rearrangement joins TRBV6-5 to TRBJ1-2; possibly TRBD1 for D (6 bases). Per germline, CDR1 MNHEY and CDR2 SVGAGI. This CDR3 contains 13 residues. V was shortened by 6 bases and J by 2 bases, with 10 bases between the two germline ends. CDR3 DNA: TGTGCCAGCAGCGAACAGGGAAACTATGGCTACACCTTC. Its protein product is CASSEQGNYGYTF.

The V call is TRBV6-4, the J call TRBJ2-3; 7 bases match TRBD2. This CDR3 comprises 14 residues. The germline CDR1 and CDR2 sequences are MRHNA and SNTAGT. Trimming took 4 bases from V and 3 from J; bases not matched to a gene: 4. The CDR3 nucleotides read TGTGCCAGCAGTGGCGCGGGAGTTACAGATACGCAGTATTTT. Translation gives CASSGAGVTDTQYF.